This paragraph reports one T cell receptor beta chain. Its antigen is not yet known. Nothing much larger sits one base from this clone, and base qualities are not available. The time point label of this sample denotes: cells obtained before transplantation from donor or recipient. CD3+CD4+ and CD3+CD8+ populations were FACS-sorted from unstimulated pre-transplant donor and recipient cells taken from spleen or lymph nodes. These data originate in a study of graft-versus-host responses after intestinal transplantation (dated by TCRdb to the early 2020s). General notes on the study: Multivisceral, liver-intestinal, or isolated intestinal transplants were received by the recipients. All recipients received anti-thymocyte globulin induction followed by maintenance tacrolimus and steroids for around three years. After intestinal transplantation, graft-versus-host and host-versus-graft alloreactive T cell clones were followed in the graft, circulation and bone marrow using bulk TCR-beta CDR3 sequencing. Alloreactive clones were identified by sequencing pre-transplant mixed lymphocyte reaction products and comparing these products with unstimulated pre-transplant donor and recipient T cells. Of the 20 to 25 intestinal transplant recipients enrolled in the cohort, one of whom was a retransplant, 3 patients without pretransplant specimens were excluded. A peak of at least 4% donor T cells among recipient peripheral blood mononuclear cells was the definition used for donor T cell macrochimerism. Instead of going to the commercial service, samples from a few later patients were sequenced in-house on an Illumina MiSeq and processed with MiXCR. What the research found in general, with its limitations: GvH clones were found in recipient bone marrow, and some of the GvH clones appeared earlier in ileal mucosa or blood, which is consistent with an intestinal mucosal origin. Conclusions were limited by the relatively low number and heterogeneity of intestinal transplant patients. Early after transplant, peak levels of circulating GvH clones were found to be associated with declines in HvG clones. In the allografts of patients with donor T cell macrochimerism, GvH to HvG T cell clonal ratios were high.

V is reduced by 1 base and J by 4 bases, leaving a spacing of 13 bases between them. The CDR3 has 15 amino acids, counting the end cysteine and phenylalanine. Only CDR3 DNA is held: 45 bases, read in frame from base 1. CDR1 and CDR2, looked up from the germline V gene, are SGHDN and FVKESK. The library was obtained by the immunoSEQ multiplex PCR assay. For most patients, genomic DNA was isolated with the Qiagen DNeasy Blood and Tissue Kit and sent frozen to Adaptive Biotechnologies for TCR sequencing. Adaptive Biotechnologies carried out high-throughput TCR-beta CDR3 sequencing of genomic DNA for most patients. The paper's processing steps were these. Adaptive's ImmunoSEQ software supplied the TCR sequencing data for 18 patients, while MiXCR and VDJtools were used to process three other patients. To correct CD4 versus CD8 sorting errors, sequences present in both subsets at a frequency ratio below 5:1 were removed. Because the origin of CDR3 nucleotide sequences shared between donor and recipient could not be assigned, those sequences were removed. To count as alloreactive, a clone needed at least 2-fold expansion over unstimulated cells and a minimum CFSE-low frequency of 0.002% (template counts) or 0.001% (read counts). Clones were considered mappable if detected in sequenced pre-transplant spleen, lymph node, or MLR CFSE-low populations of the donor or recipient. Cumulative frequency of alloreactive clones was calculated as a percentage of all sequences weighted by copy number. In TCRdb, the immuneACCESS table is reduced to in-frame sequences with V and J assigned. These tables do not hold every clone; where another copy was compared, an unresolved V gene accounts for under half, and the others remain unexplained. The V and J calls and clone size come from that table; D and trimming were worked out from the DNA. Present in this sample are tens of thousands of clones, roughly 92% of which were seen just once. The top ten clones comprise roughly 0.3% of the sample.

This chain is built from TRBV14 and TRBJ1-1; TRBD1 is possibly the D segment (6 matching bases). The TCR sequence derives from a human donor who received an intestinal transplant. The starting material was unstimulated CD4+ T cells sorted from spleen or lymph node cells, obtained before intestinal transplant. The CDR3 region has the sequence CASSQVGGRRTEAFF. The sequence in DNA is TGTGCCAGCAGCCAAGTAGGGGGTAGGCGCACTGAAGCTTTCTTT. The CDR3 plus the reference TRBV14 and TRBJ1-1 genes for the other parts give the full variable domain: EAGVTQFPSHSVIEKGQTVTLRCDPISGHDNLYWYRRVMGKEIKFLLHFVKESKQDESGMPNNRFLAERTGGTYSTLKVQPAELEDSGVYFCASSQVGGRRTEAFFGQGTRLTVV.